This T cell receptor (beta chain) was obtained from a study of T cell clones after liver transplantation. Clones were sequenced by immunoSEQ multiplex PCR, and TCRdb holds only the in-frame ones, with some missing. The sample records 68,000 or so clones, 90% to 95% being singletons. Germline values: CDR1 MNHNY, CDR2 SVGAGI (reference sequence). Trimming removed 6 bases from V and 3 bases from J, with 12 bases in between. This CDR3 is 14 amino acids long. This clone was detected only once. This TCR derives from a human patient who received a liver transplant. The graft donor may have contributed some T cells. This specimen was CD4+ T cells from blood, taken less than 27 months after liver transplant. V and J are TRBV6-6 and TRBJ1-5; TRBD1 might be the D (6 bases). CDR3 coding DNA: TGTGCCAGCAGATCCGGGACACCCAATCAGCCCCAGCATTTT. Its protein is CASRSGTPNQPQHF.